This T cell receptor (beta chain) was sequenced for a study of neurological immune-mediated disorders (dated by TCRdb to between 2019 and 2020). With regard to the full study: Peripheral blood TCR-beta repertoires from patients with HTLV-I-associated myelopathy (HAM/TSP), patients with multiple sclerosis, and healthy controls were compared in the study using UMI-based sequencing. The cohort included about 70 subjects: approximately 15 with HAM/TSP, approximately 35 with multiple sclerosis, and around 20 healthy controls. The approximately 110 TCR-beta libraries included longitudinal samples, technical triplicates and paired sorted CD4+ and CD8+ T-cell subsets alongside PBMC samples. General findings and caveats noted by the study authors: No identical CDR3 amino acid sequences were found to be shared among expanded clones across subjects, suggesting that TCR-beta repertoires were private in all groups. TCR clonal expansion was highest in HAM/TSP patients and lowest in MS patients, with MS patients falling below even healthy controls.

Based on the germline V gene, the CDR1 and CDR2 sequences are MGHRA and YSYEKL. Trimming removed 1 base from V and 2 bases from J; the gene matches leave 5 bases unexplained. The CDR3 holds 16 amino acids from the cysteine to the phenylalanine. The CDR3 DNA has 48 bases and is translated from base 1. Unsorted PBMC libraries were generated from 2 million PBMCs stored in RNAlater at -80 °C until RNA extraction. PBMCs were separated from peripheral blood using Ficoll-Hypaque density gradient centrifugation and then cryopreserved in liquid nitrogen. This clonotype was detected many times. Its antigen is unknown. No quality values exist for individual bases; no much larger clone is one base distant. To synthesize cDNA, template-switch 5'RACE was performed with a primer carrying a 10-nucleotide random unique molecular identifier so that each TCR transcript was tagged. Every sequencing run covered 15-18 subjects and yielded more than 170 million TCR-beta sequences. The RNeasy kit was used for extraction of total RNA. The KAPA Real-time Library Amplification kit was used to amplify TCR-beta VDJ regions with primers for the TCR constant region and the 5'RACE anchor. Sample indexes and Illumina adaptors were added in a first PCR, after which library yield was increased in a second PCR. The roughly 650 bp TCR product was size-selected on a 2% E-gel SizeSelection system after Ampure bead purification. Before pooling, library quality was assessed on a Bioanalyzer, concentration was determined with Qubit, and library quantification was performed with the Kapa Library Quantification kit. Libraries were sequenced paired-end 2 x 150 bp on an Illumina HiSeq 2500. To increase sequence diversity, about 25-31% phiX was spiked into each library pool. In the source study's methods: The UMI-based MiGEC pipeline processed quality-filtered reads and removed over 80% of raw TCR sequences during error correction. IMGT germline references were used for alignment of VDJ genes, and clonotypes were defined by a unique CDR3 amino acid sequence together with V-J genes. Clonal expansion, Shannon diversity and CDR3 relatedness were evaluated with VDJtools (CalcPairwiseDistances, ClusterSamples), while phylogenetic trees were built in CLCbio workbench. Using coefficient-of-variation modelling across technical triplicates, the study counted a clone as expanded if it had at least 8 unique UMIs. TCRdb reprocessed the public reads (quality trimming at Q25 with fastp, clone calling with MiXCR) and kept in-frame beta chains. Entries are consolidated by CDR3 protein sequence, retaining the most common genes and DNA. In this record, the V and J calls reflect TCRdb's handling and not the investigators' own analysis. The sample table shows 45,000 to 55,000 distinct CDR3 sequences, and about 9.4% are seen once. The ten largest clones capture 21% of the sample.

The receptor chain draws on TRBV4-1 and TRBJ2-3, with TRBD2 matching 8 junction bases. Sequenced sample: PBMCs. The receptor was isolated from a woman between 40 and 55 years old with HTLV-1-associated myelopathy (HAM/TSP). Here is the DNA: TGCGCCAGCAGCCAAGCGGGGGGGCGTTTCACAGATACGCAGTATTTT. This encodes CASSQAGGRFTDTQYF.